The T cell receptor (beta chain) under discussion was sequenced for a study of cytomegalovirus exposure and HLA in healthy donors (dated by TCRdb to about 2017). Turning to the overall study: In an earlier analysis of about 560 of the donors, 276 Gb of sequence data and 90 million to 120 million unique TCR beta sequences from about 190 million T cells were reported. On average, around 240,000 unique TCR beta nucleotide sequences were sequenced per donor among 398 genotyped donors of the cohort, with 15% to 20% of those sequences being non-productive. Along with the 666-subject first cohort, a separate validation cohort of around 120 different subjects was used. Every discovery cohort repertoire had been produced on one sequencing platform. The genetic ancestry cluster associated with self-reported Caucasian donors included about 81% of the approximately 430 genotyped donors. Alongside the repertoire data, information on donor age, sex, ethnicity and CMV serostatus was compiled. In the later analysis, no new phenotypic data were used to find candidate immune exposures; instead, reliance was placed on TCR beta sequences and their occurrence across donors. Four to six DR-DQ haplotypes were handled as single units for association and clustering, since linkage in the cohort was strong. Typing coverage varied by locus: roughly 629-640 donors for A, B, C, DRB1 and DQB1; roughly 520 for DQA1; over 600 for DPA1; approximately 490 for DPB1. The aim of the study was to test whether cataloging public T cell receptors could identify signatures of past pathogen exposure. An earlier analysis of 500 to 650 of the donors applied high-throughput TCR beta sequencing to assess whether each TCR beta V gene segment acted as functional or pseudogenic. Approximately 310 gigabases of sequencing data and approximately 80 million unique TCR sequences were included in an early release covering roughly 600 HLA-typed donors. High-throughput TCR immunosequencing, statistical association of individual TCRs with disease status, and machine learning were combined to predict cytomegalovirus infection status. Class I and class II HLA loci were covered by the typing at four-digit resolution. A later genetic analysis took genome-wide SNP genotypes for about three fifths of the 666 donors and used that subset as a discovery cohort. A later analysis re-examined previously published TCR beta repertoires from more than 600 donors and added high-resolution HLA genotyping to investigate patterns of TCR occurrence. Using immunosequencing, the study profiled T cell repertoires from about 650 subjects and related those repertoires to cytomegalovirus serostatus.

The paper as a whole reports these results and caveats: Several of the top co-occurrence clusters appeared to be linked to parvovirus B19, influenza, CMV and Epstein-Barr virus, according to a later analysis. In this cohort, only TCR beta chains were sequenced, and detectable features were limited by the absence of alpha or paired-chain data. Specific HLA alleles were associated with about 17,000 TCR beta sequences at a false discovery rate of 0.05 in a later analysis. In a later analysis, HLA-associated TCR beta chains showed more clonal expansion and lower generation probabilities than non-associated chains that were equally common. In a later genetic analysis, fewer N-insertions in productive TCRs were reported among donors in an Asian-associated ancestry cluster than the approximately 670-donor mean. The earlier analysis of about 600 of the donors excluded some 15 rarely observed V segments, including chromosome 9 orphons, because counts were too low. Some IMGT-functional V segments, including TRBV6-2 and TRBV6-3, could not be told apart with the 87-base-pair reads, so those segments were excluded. Because HLA typing was missing for some donors at each locus, association tests included only the typed subset. For the cohort, immune exposure information was limited to CMV serostatus. In an earlier analysis of around 600 of the donors, most TCR beta V segments were observed in productive rearrangements about 87% or about 30% of the time, broadly matching IMGT annotations. A further reported finding was that TCR beta sequences accurately predicted the HLA-A and HLA-B alleles for most subjects in the first cohort. An association between a missense DCLRE1C variant and V-gene and J-gene trimming of TCR beta chains was found in a later genetic analysis and replicated in an independent cohort. While some public TCRs were present in many individuals, most TCR sequences turned up only very rarely across donors. Presence/absence analyses assumed roughly uniform sequencing depth across donors, an assumption that may not hold. A cluster of highly shared sequence variants was judged likely to be a technical artifact of the sequencing pipeline. A later analysis found that most CMV-associated TCR beta chains appeared HLA-restricted, with HLA associations seemingly driven largely by CMV exposure. In a later analysis, the rate of TCR association differed among HLA loci, with DRB1 alleles having the most associated TCRs and HLA-C alleles having the fewest. A few of the identified cytomegalovirus-associated TCR beta chains were confirmed in vitro to be specific for cytomegalovirus antigens. According to the authors, the approach could potentially be generalized to other disease states and immunological phenotypes. Strong co-occurrence of HLA alleles, especially DR and DQ, made assigning TCR associations to individual alleles difficult. Correlated functional status among segregating V segments might reflect linkage disequilibrium, but an unknown experimental factor could not be ruled out. The classifier was reported to diagnose cytomegalovirus status with high specificity and sensitivity in both the original and validation cohorts. A total of roughly 160 TCR beta chains were listed by the study as associated with cytomegalovirus.

To prepare the library, the immunoSEQ multiplex PCR assay was applied. For the multiplex PCR, a mixture combining 60 forward primers for TCR Vbeta segments and 13 reverse primers for TCR Jbeta segments was used. The CDR3 region of rearranged TCR beta genes was amplified from genomic DNA with a multiplex PCR assay. Amplified TCR beta libraries were sequenced as 87-base-pair reads on the Illumina HiSeq System. As for the original processing: A later analysis tallied roughly 80 million unique TCR beta chains across the 666 repertoires, and about 12 million of those chains were shared by two or more donors. Raw reads were error-corrected and collapsed into unique sequences with a nearest-neighbor algorithm that merged closely related sequences to remove PCR and sequencing errors. V, D and J gene segments were assigned by aligning CDR3 sequences to IMGT reference sequences. For a sequence to be retained, a match of at least six nucleotides was required to both a V gene segment and a J gene segment. A rearrangement was called productive if the CDR3 had no stop codons and remained in frame with V and J, and every other rearrangement was called non-productive. Following IMGT convention, CDR3 was defined as the stretch from the second conserved V-encoded cysteine to the conserved J-encoded phenylalanine. Sequences without an unambiguous match to a single V gene segment were excluded from the earlier analysis of several hundred of the donors. In an earlier analysis of some 590 of the donors, V segments were called functional above 56.7% productive rearrangements and were called segregating when the between-donor standard deviation exceeded 5%. A statistical classification framework was built to diagnose cytomegalovirus status from the catalog of TCR beta chain sequences. A later analysis assigned V and J genes by comparing TCR nucleotide sequences with IMGT/GENE-DB human TR gene sequences. The TCRdist pipeline was used in a later analysis to assign CDR3 sequences and most-parsimonious VDJ recombination scenarios. In a later analysis, each TCR beta chain was defined by its CDR3 amino acid sequence together with its V-gene family, and reads without a unique V-gene family were excluded. In a later analysis, fewer than 650 highly shared, low-generation-probability nucleotide sequences were removed to address suspected cross-contamination and a sequencing artifact. For each public chain, a later analysis derived a clonal expansion index from normalized ranks of inferred template counts within each repertoire. In a later analysis, generation probabilities were computed using a VDJ recombination model fitted to out-of-frame rearrangements, and the results were checked against IGoR. A later analysis scored TCR-TCR, TCR-HLA and TCR-CMV co-occurrence with hypergeometric tests, applying a repertoire-size bias correction to TCR pairs. To estimate false discovery rates, a later analysis permuted the HLA or CMV assignments 20 times. In a later analysis, co-occurring TCRs were grouped with DBSCAN, and TCRdist sequence similarity was added when clustering was performed within HLA-allele-positive subsets. Co-occurrence clustering excluded repertoires with fewer than 30,000 or more than 120,000 public chains, plus five with anomalous nucleotide sharing. The table was pulled from immuneACCESS by TCRdb, which kept in-frame rearrangements only. Such tables lose some clones; where checked, under half of the loss comes from unresolved V genes, and the rest has no known cause. V, J and clone size are taken as reported in that table, and D and trimming were inferred from the DNA itself. The sample table records some 60,000 clones. Around 5% of the sample is in the top ten clones.

The cohort consisted of more than 650 healthy bone marrow donors. Cohort members were all nominally healthy when sampled, although unrecorded immune exposures were likely present. The donor tested CMV seropositive, placing the donor among the 290 or so seropositive members of the cohort. Every donor gave a peripheral blood sample, and the peripheral blood mononuclear cells from that sample were used for TCR beta sequencing. The Qiagen DNeasy Blood Extraction Kit was used to extract genomic DNA from the blood cell samples. The CDR3 has 15 amino acids, counting the end cysteine and phenylalanine. Only the CDR3 part of the read is kept: 45 bases, read in frame from the first base. CDR1 and CDR2 (MNHEY, SMNVEV) derive from the germline V gene (reference sequence). V ends up 6 bases short and J 0 bases short, with an unmatched junction base count of 7. For this clone: Its antigen specificity is not known.

This sequence was found in a man under 40 in good health and CMV-seropositive. The rearranged segments are TRBV27 and TRBJ2-7, and TRBD1 aligns with 8 junction nucleotides. The sequencing sample was made of PBMCs. This receptor carries the CDR3 CASSLGQGYSYEQYF. Here is the DNA: TGTGCCAGCAGCCTCGGACAGGGATACTCCTACGAGCAGTACTTC.